The clone carrying this T cell receptor (beta chain) was observed at least ten times. V trimming: 4 bases; J trimming: 3 bases; junction bases outside the gene matches: 4. The CDR3 has 16 residues. Germline lookup yields CDR1 SGDLS and CDR2 YYNGEE. This specimen comes from a study of molecular identifiers for immune sequencing clone quantification. TCRdb fed the PCR reads into MiXCR, producing one record per CDR3 protein. Of about 320,000 distinct CDR3 sequences in the sample, roughly 23% were seen once. Sequencing was carried out using naive CD8+ T cells from blood, with Jurkat cell RNA spiked in. Described subset: FACS-sorted CD8+CD4-CCR7+CD45RA+ naive T cells. This clonotype was obtained from a human donor in good health. Some libraries in this study had Jurkat cell RNA spiked in. The chain has TRBV9 and TRBJ2-3, with 14 bases lining up with TRBD2. For the CDR3, the DNA is TGTGCCAGCAGCCAGGGACTAGCGGGAGTAACAGATACGCAGTATTTT. It translates to CASSQGLAGVTDTQYF.